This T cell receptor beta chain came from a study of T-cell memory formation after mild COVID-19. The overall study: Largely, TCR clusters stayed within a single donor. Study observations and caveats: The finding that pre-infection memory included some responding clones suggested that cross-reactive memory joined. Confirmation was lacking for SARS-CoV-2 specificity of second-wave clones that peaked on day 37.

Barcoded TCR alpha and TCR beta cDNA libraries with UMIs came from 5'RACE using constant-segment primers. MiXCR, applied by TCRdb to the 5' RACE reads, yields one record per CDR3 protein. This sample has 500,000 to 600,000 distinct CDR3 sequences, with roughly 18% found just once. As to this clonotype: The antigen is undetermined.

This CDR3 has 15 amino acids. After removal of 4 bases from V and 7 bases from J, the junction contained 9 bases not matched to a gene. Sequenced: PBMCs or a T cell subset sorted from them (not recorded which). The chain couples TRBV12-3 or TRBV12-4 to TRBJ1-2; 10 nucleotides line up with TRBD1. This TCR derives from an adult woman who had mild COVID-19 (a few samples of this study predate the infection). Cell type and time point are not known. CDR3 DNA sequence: TGTGCCAGCAGTTCGACAGGGGGCGGAAGGGGTGGCTACACCTTC. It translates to CASSSTGGGRGGYTF.